A single sample is the source of the 5 T cell receptor beta chains below, sequenced in a study of cytomegalovirus exposure and HLA in healthy donors. It was with 60 Vbeta and 13 Jbeta primers that the PCR ran. The method was immunoSEQ multiplex PCR; TCRdb's version includes in-frame clones alone and lacks a portion of them. The sample lists approximately 110,000 clones, almost 75% occurring once. Sequencing was done on a sample of PBMCs. Source of these receptors: a man aged 40-50 years in good health and CMV-seronegative.

This clone is labeled medium-sized. The V and J genes are TRBV7-9 and TRBJ1-1, with 7 bases aligning to TRBD1. V lost 2 bases to trimming and J lost 6 bases; unmatched junction nucleotides: 6. Per germline, CDR1 SEHNR and CDR2 FQNEAQ (reference sequence). CDR3 length: 14 residues. CDR3 loop: CASSLSGTASEAFF. CDR3 sequence (DNA): TGTGCCAGCAGCTTATCTGGGACAGCTTCTGAAGCTTTCTTT.

The chain is built from TRBV5-1 and TRBJ1-1; no definite D call. The CDR3 extends over 13 amino acids. Germline V lookup: CDR1 SGHRS, CDR2 YFSETQ. V lost 5 bases to trimming and J lost 3 bases, with 11 bases between them. The CDR3 is CASSEGFDTEAFF. CDR3 in DNA: TGCGCCAGCAGTGAGGGATTCGACACTGAAGCTTTCTTT.

J is TRBJ1-1 and V is TRBV28; 8 nucleotides match TRBD1. J was trimmed by 3 bases and V by 2 bases; bases with no gene match: 5. This CDR3 contains 15 residues. In germline, CDR1 is MDHEN, CDR2 SYDVKM. CDR3 sequence: CASSLPSDRDTEAFF. The CDR3 bases are TGTGCCAGCAGTTTACCATCGGACAGGGACACTGAAGCTTTCTTT.

The DNA for the CDR3 is TGCAGCGTTGAAGACTCGAGGGTGACCGGGGAGCTGTTTTTT. Residues: CSVEDSRVTGELFF. The chain has TRBV29-1 and TRBJ2-2, with a possible D match to TRBD2 (5 bases). Germline V gives CDR1 SQVTM, CDR2 ANQGSEA. V gave up 0 bases and J gave up 5 bases, with 10 bases separating them. The CDR3 contains 14 residues.

The sample holds one count of this clone. The chain is built from TRBV7-9 and TRBJ2-2, with a weak D call TRBD1 (5 bases). V gave up 1 base and J gave up 10 bases, with 7 bases separating them. This CDR3 has 12 residues. Germline V gene lookup returns CDR1 SEHNR and CDR2 FQNEAQ (reference sequence). This chain's CDR3 is CASSLDRSELFF. The CDR3 DNA reads TGTGCCAGCAGCTTAGACAGGTCGGAGCTGTTTTTT.